This T cell receptor (beta chain) is from a study of regulatory T cells in long-lasting Graves disease. General observations from the study: Favoring TRBV28, TRBJ1-2 and TRBJ2-5 was a feature seen in persistent disease.

Arm-PCR of CDR3 regions and iRepertoire HTBI primers were used to build TCR beta libraries. In the authors' workflow: Samples collectively showed 62 TRBV and approximately 15 TRBJ segments. MiXCR, applied by TCRdb to the multiplex PCR reads, yields one record per CDR3 protein. Here the V and J calls rest on TCRdb's processing, not on the authors' analysis. Among over 450,000 distinct CDR3 sequences listed, roughly 21% were seen once. The ends were cut back, 4 bases at V and 4 bases at J, with 14 bases in the middle. From germline, CDR1 is SGHTA and CDR2 FQGNSA. The CDR3 loop spans 15 amino acids. Time point noted: persistent/refractory GD, antithyroid drugs over 5 years with positive TRAb. Researchers made the TCR library from RNA that was extracted from PBMCs. Of note for this clonotype: Antigen unknown.

This chain joins TRBV7-2 and TRBJ1-3, with D possibly being TRBD1 (6 bases). The sequence came from a female donor with Graves disease. The sequences come from peripheral blood mononuclear cells (PBMCs), collected when the disease was refractory, from a patient treated with antithyroid drugs. CDR3 amino acids: CASSSIQGRGNTIYF. CDR3 bases: TGTGCCAGCAGCTCCATACAGGGACGCGGAAACACCATATATTTT.